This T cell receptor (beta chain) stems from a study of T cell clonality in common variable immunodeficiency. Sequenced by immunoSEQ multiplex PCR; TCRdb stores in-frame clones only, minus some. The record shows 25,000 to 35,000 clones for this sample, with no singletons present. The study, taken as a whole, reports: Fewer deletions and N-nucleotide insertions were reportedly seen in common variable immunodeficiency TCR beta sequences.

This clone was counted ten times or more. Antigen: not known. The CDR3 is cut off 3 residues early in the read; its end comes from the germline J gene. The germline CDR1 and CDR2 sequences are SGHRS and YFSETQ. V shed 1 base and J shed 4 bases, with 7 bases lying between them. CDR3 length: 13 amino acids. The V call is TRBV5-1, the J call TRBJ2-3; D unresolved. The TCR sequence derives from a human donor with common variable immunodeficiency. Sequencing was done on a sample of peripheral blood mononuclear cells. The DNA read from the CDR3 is TGCGCCAGCAGCTTGAACACGCCAGATACG. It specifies CASSLNTPDT. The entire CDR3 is CASSLNTPDTQYF. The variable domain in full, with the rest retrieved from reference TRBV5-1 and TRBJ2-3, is KAGVTQTPRYLIKTRGQQVTLSCSPISGHRSVSWYQQTPGQGLQFLFEYFSETQRNKGNFPGRFSGRQFSNSRSEMNVSTLELGDSALYLCASSLNTPDTQYFGPGTRLTVL.